One sample yielded the 24 T cell receptor beta chains listed below, sequenced in a study of cytomegalovirus exposure and HLA in healthy donors. It was with 60 Vbeta and 13 Jbeta primers that the PCR ran. Repertoires were generated with immunoSEQ multiplex PCR, while TCRdb's copy carries only in-frame clones and drops some. The table lists 280,000 or so clones, 85% to 90% of them singletons, with roughly 2% in the top ten. The sample was PBMCs. These TCRs come from a woman younger than 35 in good health and CMV-seronegative.

This sequence joins TRBV29-1 and TRBJ2-7, with 7 bases lining up with TRBD2. Germline V gives CDR1 SQVTM, CDR2 ANQGSEA. V dropped 2 bases and J dropped 0; count of bases not matched to a gene: 7. This CDR3 is built from 15 residues. In nucleotides, the CDR3 is TGCAGCGTTGAAAAGTGGGGGGGGAACTCCTACGAGCAGTACTTC. It specifies CSVEKWGGNSYEQYF.

The chain links TRBV4-1 to TRBJ1-2; 7 bases match TRBD1. The CDR3 loop spans 15 amino acids. Trimming removed 1 base from V and 3 bases from J; junction bases left unmatched: 5. Per the germline V gene, CDR1 is MGHRA and CDR2 is YSYEKL. DNA for the CDR3: TGCGCCAGCAGCCAAGTAGGACAGGACTACTATGGCTACACCTTC. This gives the protein CASSQVGQDYYGYTF.

The V call is TRBV6-4, the J call TRBJ2-1; 7 bases are shared with TRBD2. V was pared by 4 bases and J by 9 bases, with 12 bases of the junction left unmatched. The CDR3 length is 15 residues. Germline values: CDR1 MRHNA, CDR2 SNTAGT. In DNA, the CDR3 is TGTGCCAGCAGTGGAGCGGGGTCGGGGAGCGGTGAGCAGTTCTTC. It specifies CASSGAGSGSGEQFF.

This clone was picked up a small number of times. V and J are TRBV6-5 and TRBJ1-1; 9 bases fit TRBD1. This CDR3 spans 14 amino acids. J was trimmed by 1 base and V by 5 bases; bases with no gene match: 2. Per the germline V gene, CDR1 is MNHEY and CDR2 is SVGAGI. The CDR3 loop is CASSRQGENTEAFF. The CDR3 DNA is TGTGCCAGCAGTCGACAGGGGGAGAACACTGAAGCTTTCTTT.

This clone showed up just a few times. The chain carries TRBV6-1 and TRBJ2-7, with 10 positions matching TRBD1. V trimming: 5 bases; J trimming: 7 bases; junction bases outside the gene matches: 11. The CDR3 is 15 amino acids. CDR1 MNHNS and CDR2 SASEGT come from the germline V gene. The CDR3 loop is CASSSRDRGGREQYF. CDR3 bases: TGTGCCAGCAGTTCCCGGGACAGGGGAGGGAGGGAGCAGTACTTC.

The chain combines TRBV9 with TRBJ2-1; tentative D call: TRBD1 (7 bases). Trimming left V 5 bases short and J 8 bases short, with 29 bases between. Germline V gene data show CDR1 as SGDLS and CDR2 as YYNGEE. This CDR3 comprises 18 residues. Here the CDR3 reads CASSQGGRERIYSYEQFF. As DNA, the CDR3 is TGTGCCAGCAGTCAGGGGGGCCGGGAGAGAATATATAGCTATGAGCAGTTCTTC.

This chain joins TRBV30 and TRBJ1-1; 11 positions agree with TRBD1. Germline loops: CDR1 GTSNPN, CDR2 SVGIG (reference sequence). There are 14 residues in the CDR3. The ends lost 2 bases at V and 4 bases at J; junction bases unmatched: 3. The DNA of the CDR3 is TGTGCCTGGAGTCCCGGGACAGGGGGCACTGAAGCTTTCTTT. Its translation is CAWSPGTGGTEAFF. The complete variable domain, with remaining parts taken from reference TRBV30 and TRBJ1-1, reads SQTIHQWPATLVQPVGSPLSLECTVEGTSNPNLYWYRQAAGRGLQLLFYSVGIGQISSEVPQNLSASRPQDRQFILSSKKLLLSDSGFYLCAWSPGTGGTEAFFGQGTRLTVV.

This clone appeared a single time. The DNA of the CDR3 is TGTGCCAGCAGCTCCGGACAGGACTGGCAGTACTTC. This translates into CASSSGQDWQYF. The chain carries TRBV13 and TRBJ2-7; 7 bases match TRBD1. From germline, CDR1 is PRHDT and CDR2 FYEKMQ (reference sequence). There are 12 residues in the CDR3. V lost 4 bases to trimming and J lost 9 bases; unmatched junction nucleotides: 6. The whole variable domain, filled in from reference TRBV13 and TRBJ2-7, reads AAGVIQSPRHLIKEKRETATLKCYPIPRHDTVYWYQQGPGQDPQFLISFYEKMQSDKGSIPDRFSAQQFSDYHSELNMSSLELGDSALYFCASSSGQDWQYFGPGTRLTVT.

The rearrangement links TRBV12-5 to TRBJ2-5; 10 nucleotides line up with TRBD2. V lost 6 bases, J lost 5 bases, and 12 bases stayed unmatched. CDR1 is LGHNT, CDR2 FRNRAP, per germline. The length of the CDR3 is 16 residues. In DNA form, the CDR3 reads TGTGCTAGTGGGCGGTCCAGTCCAGCGGGGGGGGAGACCCAGTACTTC. It specifies CASGRSSPAGGETQYF.

V and J are TRBV7-2 and TRBJ2-1; 7 nucleotides align to TRBD2. This CDR3 contains 16 residues. The V segment lost 1 base and the J segment 10 bases; nucleotides outside the gene matches: 13. Germline lookup yields CDR1 SGHTA and CDR2 FQGNSA. CDR3 in amino acids: CASSLEWGTKPWEQFF. DNA for the CDR3: TGTGCCAGCAGCTTAGAATGGGGGACTAAGCCGTGGGAGCAGTTCTTC.

The chain employs TRBV6-1 and TRBJ1-5, with 7 bases matching TRBD1. This CDR3 is built from 13 residues. With V trimmed by 7 bases and J by 2 bases, 2 bases remained unmatched. The germline V gene has CDR1 MNHNS and CDR2 SASEGT. The CDR3 coding sequence is TGTGCCAGCATTGACAGGGGCAATCAGCCCCAGCATTTT. This codes for CASIDRGNQPQHF.

This clone was counted only a few times. The chain carries TRBV5-4 and TRBJ2-2; D uncertain. The V gene lost 0 bases and the J gene lost 6 bases, with 15 bases spanning the gap. Germline CDR1 SGHNT, CDR2 YYREEE (reference sequence). This CDR3 comprises 16 residues. This CDR3 reads CASSLEGGLVSGELFF. CDR3 bases: TGTGCCAGCAGCTTGGAAGGCGGCCTAGTATCCGGGGAGCTGTTTTTT.

This chain joins TRBV5-1 and TRBJ2-3, with D possibly matching TRBD2 (7 bases). V gave up 2 bases and J gave up 4 bases, with 20 bases separating them. Germline V gene sequence: CDR1 SGHRS, CDR2 YFSETQ. The CDR3 extends over 17 amino acids. The CDR3 region has the DNA TGCGCCAGCAGCTTCACCCTCTCGGGGGGCGGGGCAGATACGCAGTATTTT. It translates to CASSFTLSGGGADTQYF.

The V gene is TRBV5-6, the J gene TRBJ2-7, with TRBD1 matching over 10 bases. The CDR3 spans 15 residues. Per the germline V gene, CDR1 is SGHDT and CDR2 is YYEEEE. V was clipped by 4 bases and J by 3 bases; unmatched bases: 7. DNA of the CDR3: TGTGCCAGCAGCCCTCCCGGGACAGGGGACTACGAGCAGTACTTC. Translating gives CASSPPGTGDYEQYF.

The V call is TRBV6-5, the J call TRBJ2-7; TRBD1 matches at 10 bases. The V gene's germline CDR1 is MNHEY and CDR2 SVGAGI. Trimming at V came to 6 bases and at J to 1 base, leaving 3 bases not matched to a gene. CDR3 length: 14 residues. The CDR3 DNA is TGTGCCAGCAGAGGACAGGGGGGGTCCTACGAGCAGTACTTC. As protein: CASRGQGGSYEQYF.

The rearrangement links TRBV9 to TRBJ1-1; D remains ambiguous. Per the germline V gene, CDR1 is SGDLS and CDR2 is YYNGEE. The V end was cut by 4 bases, the J end by 1 base, with 14 bases between. The CDR3 is 15 amino acids. The CDR3 spells CASSPAGSPNTEAFF. CDR3 DNA sequence: TGTGCCAGCAGCCCAGCAGGCAGCCCGAACACTGAAGCTTTCTTT. The variable domain in full, with the rest retrieved from reference TRBV9 and TRBJ1-1, is DSGVTQTPKHLITATGQRVTLRCSPRSGDLSVYWYQQSLDQGLQFLIQYYNGEERAKGNILERFSAQQFPDLHSELNLSSLELGDSALYFCASSPAGSPNTEAFFGQGTRLTVV.

In nucleotides, the CDR3 is TGTGCCAGCAGTTTACGACAGGGGGCGAACCACCAAGAGACCCAGTACTTC. The encoded protein is CASSLRQGANHQETQYF. The V call is TRBV25-1, the J call TRBJ2-5; TRBD1 agrees at 10 bases. J lost 0 bases, V lost 5 bases, and 9 bases had no gene match. There are 17 residues in the CDR3. Germline V gene data show CDR1 as MGHDK and CDR2 as SYGVNS.

This clone appeared once. The V call is TRBV5-6, the J call TRBJ2-1; D may be TRBD2 (7 bases). V gave up 4 bases and J gave up 3 bases, with 14 bases separating them. The CDR3 sequence is 15 residues long. The germline V gene has CDR1 SGHDT and CDR2 YYEEEE. CDR3 in amino acids: CASSHPGGLYNEQFF. CDR3 in DNA: TGTGCCAGCAGCCACCCGGGGGGCCTCTACAATGAGCAGTTCTTC.

The J gene is TRBJ1-4, the V gene TRBV6-6, with a weak D call TRBD1 (6 bases). Germline-derived CDR1 and CDR2 are MNHNY and SVGAGI (reference sequence). The CDR3 is made up of 15 amino acids. Trimming removed 3 bases from V and 5 bases from J, with 13 bases in between. CDR3 protein: CASSYWTVLNEKLFF. The CDR3 DNA sequence: TGTGCCAGCAGTTATTGGACAGTACTGAATGAAAAACTGTTTTTT.

The rearrangement joins TRBV11-2 to TRBJ1-1; the match to TRBD1 covers 10 bases. Per germline, CDR1 SGHAT and CDR2 FQNNGV. V shed 5 bases, J shed 5 bases, and the junction held 5 bases outside the gene matches. The CDR3 spans 14 residues. CDR3 sequence (DNA): TGTGCCAGCAGCCCGGGACAGGGGTGGACTGAAGCTTTCTTT. Its protein is CASSPGQGWTEAFF.

The rearrangement links TRBV2 to TRBJ1-5, with TRBD1 identical over 8 bases. V shed 8 bases and J 7 bases; nucleotides not matched to a gene: 7. The CDR3 has 13 residues. CDR1 SNHLY and CDR2 FYNNEI come from the germline V gene. CDR3 nucleotides: TGTGCCAGCGCCCACGACAGGGGACAGCCCCAGCATTTT. Its protein product is CASAHDRGQPQHF.

J is TRBJ1-4 and V is TRBV15; tentative D call: TRBD1 (5 bases). The CDR3 extends over 11 amino acids. V lost 5 bases and J 13 bases, leaving 11 bases between the germline ends. Germline V gives CDR1 LNHNV, CDR2 YYDKDF (reference sequence). The CDR3 region is CATSSGQGLFF. The CDR3 DNA reads as TGTGCCACCAGCTCTGGGCAGGGACTGTTTTTT.

V is TRBV21-1 and J is TRBJ2-4; the D call TRBD2 from the table was never checked on the DNA. TRBV21-1 is a recognized pseudogene. This CDR3 has 16 residues. CDR3 sequence reads: CASSKALRRDKNIQYF. The DNA of the CDR3 is TGTGCCAGCAGCAAAGCGCTTAGGAGGGACAAAAACATTCAGTACTTC.

The rearrangement joins TRBV19 to TRBJ1-6, with D unclear. Trimming removed 5 bases at V and 9 bases at J, with 8 bases between. The CDR3 loop spans 12 amino acids. CDR1 and CDR2 (germline): LNHDA, SQIVND (reference sequence). The CDR3 is CASSPPGSPLHF. Written as DNA, the CDR3 is TGTGCCAGTAGTCCGCCGGGTTCACCCCTCCACTTT.